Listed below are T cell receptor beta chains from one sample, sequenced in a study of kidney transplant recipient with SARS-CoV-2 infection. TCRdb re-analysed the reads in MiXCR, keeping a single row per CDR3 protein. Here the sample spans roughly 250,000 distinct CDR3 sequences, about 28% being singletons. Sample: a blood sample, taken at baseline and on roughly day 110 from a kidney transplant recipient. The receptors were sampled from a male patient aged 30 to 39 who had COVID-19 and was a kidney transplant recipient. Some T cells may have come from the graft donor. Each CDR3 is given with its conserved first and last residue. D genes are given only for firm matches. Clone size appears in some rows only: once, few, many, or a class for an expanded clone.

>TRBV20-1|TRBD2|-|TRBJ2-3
CSAIRLAGGTDTQCF
TGCAGTGCTATAAGACTAGCGGGAGGAACAGATACGCAGTGTTTT
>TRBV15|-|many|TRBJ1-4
CATSRDSGFGKLFF
TGTGCCACCAGCAGAGATTCCGGGTTCGGGAAACTGTTTTTT
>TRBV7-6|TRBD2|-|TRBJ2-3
CASSLNGLLAGGTQYF
TGTGCCAGCAGCTTAAACGGTTTACTAGCGGGGGGTACGCAGTATTTT
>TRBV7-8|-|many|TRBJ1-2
CASSGATFTRKTYGYTF
TGTGCCAGCAGCGGAGCGACGTTTACCCGAAAGACCTATGGCTACACCTTC
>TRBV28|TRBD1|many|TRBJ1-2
CASRSTGVGYTF
TGTGCCAGCAGATCGACAGGGGTTGGCTACACCTTC
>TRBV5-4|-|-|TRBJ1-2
CASGLTVPGKTYGYTF
TGTGCCAGCGGACTGACCGTACCAGGAAAGACCTATGGCTACACCTTC
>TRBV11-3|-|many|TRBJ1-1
CASVDGTEAFF
TGTGCCAGCGTCGATGGCACTGAAGCTTTCTTT
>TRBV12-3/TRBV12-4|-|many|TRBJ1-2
CASSLRNSFRKTYGYTF
TGTGCCAGCAGTCTCAGGAACAGCTTCCGAAAGACCTATGGCTACACCTTC
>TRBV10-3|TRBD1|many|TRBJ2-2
CAISGGLGGVRNTGELFF
TGTGCCATCAGTGGAGGTTTAGGGGGCGTTCGTAACACCGGGGAGCTGTTTTTT
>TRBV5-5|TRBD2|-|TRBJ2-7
CASSLAGGIGSYEQYF
TGTGCCAGCAGCTTGGCGGGGGGGATAGGCTCCTACGAGCAGTACTTC
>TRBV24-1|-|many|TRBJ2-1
CATRDTGRINEQFF
TGTGCCACCAGAGATACGGGACGAATCAATGAGCAGTTCTTC
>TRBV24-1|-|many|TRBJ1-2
CATSTCPSTRKTYGYTF
TGTGCCACCAGTACGTGTCCTAGTACCAGAAAGACCTATGGCTACACCTTC